What follows is one T cell receptor beta chain and its context. Its matching antigen is unknown. The data were obtained in a study of shared clonotypes between healthy human individuals. Across the whole study: Per donor, three plates held CD4 naive cells, three held CD4 memory, two held CD8 naive and one held CD8 memory.

Deletions cut 1 base from V and 1 base from J, with 25 bases between. The CDR3 contains 20 residues. The V gene's germline CDR1 is MDHEN and CDR2 SYDVKM. Study-wide results and limits: Clonotypes shared by all four sorted-subset donors had higher generation probabilities than non-shared clonotypes. Researchers found naive subsets generally carried larger estimated richness than memory subsets. Rarefaction analysis demonstrated incomplete sorted-subset sequencing notwithstanding large depth.

Assay used: immunoSEQ multiplex PCR; TCRdb lists only in-frame clones, some missing. The table lists over 2 million clones, 95% of them singletons. J is TRBJ1-1 and V is TRBV28; D ambiguous. The TCR was taken from a man younger than 30 in good health. Sequencing used naive CD4+ T cells sorted from blood. Subset of the sample: CD45RA+ positively selected. The CDR3 here is CASSLYSIRDTSPKNTEAFF. The CDR3 DNA sequence: TGTGCCAGCAGTTTATATTCAATCAGAGACACCAGCCCGAAGAACACTGAAGCTTTCTTT.